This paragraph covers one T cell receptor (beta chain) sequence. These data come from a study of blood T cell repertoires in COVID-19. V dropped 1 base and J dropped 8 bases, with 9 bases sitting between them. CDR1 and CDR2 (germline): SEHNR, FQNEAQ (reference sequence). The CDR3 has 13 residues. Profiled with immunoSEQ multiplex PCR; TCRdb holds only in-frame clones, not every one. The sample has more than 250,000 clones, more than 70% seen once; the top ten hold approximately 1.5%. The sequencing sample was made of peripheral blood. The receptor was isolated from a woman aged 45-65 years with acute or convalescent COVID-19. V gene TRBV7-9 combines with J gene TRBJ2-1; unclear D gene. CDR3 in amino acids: CASSLDKWHEQFF. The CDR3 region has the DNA TGTGCCAGCAGCTTAGACAAGTGGCATGAGCAGTTCTTC.